A selection of T cell receptor beta chains follows, all from one sample in a study of T cell repertoires in cytomegalovirus infection. MiXCR, run by TCRdb on the reads, gives a single entry per CDR3 protein. This table has roughly 600,000 distinct CDR3 sequences, 20% to 25% appearing once. The specimen was CD8+ T cells from PBMCs. The receptor source for this set is a human donor in good health (CMV status not recorded). Some clones in this sample may be carry-over from other donors' samples. Each CDR3 is given with its conserved first and last residue. D genes are given only for firm matches. Clone sizes are given selectively: once, few, many, or a class where the clone is expanded.

>14|.|TRBJ2-5|.|TRBV28
CASSFPSVQETQYF
TGTGCCAGCAGTTTCCCGAGCGTCCAAGAGACCCAGTACTTC
>12|.|TRBJ1-1|few|TRBV20-1
CSASGVNTEAFF
TGCAGTGCTTCTGGAGTTAACACTGAAGCTTTCTTT
>16|.|TRBJ2-2|.|TRBV20-1
CSARDFRTPSTGELFF
TGCAGTGCTAGAGATTTTAGGACCCCGAGCACCGGGGAGCTGTTTTTT
>14|TRBD1|TRBJ1-5|many|TRBV6-6
CASRGTGLNQPQHF
TGTGCCAGCAGGGGGACAGGGCTGAATCAGCCCCAGCATTTT
>12|TRBD1|TRBJ2-7|many|TRBV12-3/TRBV12-4
CASSSGGVEQYF
TGTGCCAGCAGTTCAGGGGGAGTCGAGCAGTACTTC
>16|TRBD1|TRBJ2-3|many|TRBV7-6
CASSLALTGATDTQYF
TGTGCCAGCAGCTTAGCCCTGACAGGGGCGACAGATACGCAGTATTTT
>18|.|TRBJ1-2|.|TRBV3-1
CASSQTRLGAGTEYGYTF
TGTGCCAGCAGCCAAACCCGACTTGGGGCGGGGACCGAATATGGCTACACCTTC
>16|TRBD1|TRBJ2-7|.|TRBV7-9
CASSAGQGARTYEQYF
TGTGCCAGCAGCGCCGGACAGGGGGCAAGAACCTACGAGCAGTACTTC
>15|.|TRBJ1-1|.|TRBV5-1
CASSRARLTNTEAFF
TGCGCCAGCAGCCGGGCCCGACTTACTAACACTGAAGCTTTCTTT
>15|.|TRBJ2-2|.|TRBV19
CASSTSRSVTGELFF
TGTGCCAGTAGTACCTCCAGGAGTGTCACCGGGGAGCTGTTTTTT
>13|TRBD1|TRBJ1-4|.|TRBV20-1
CSASDRGHEKLFF
TGCAGTGCTTCTGACAGGGGCCATGAAAAACTGTTTTTT
>16|TRBD2|TRBJ2-7|many|TRBV4-1
CASSHLLAGGPDEQYF
TGTGCCAGCAGCCATCTCCTAGCGGGGGGGCCAGACGAGCAGTACTTC
>15|.|TRBJ2-2|.|TRBV4-3
CASSPGTGWSGELFF
TGCGCCAGCAGCCCAGGGACCGGTTGGAGCGGGGAGCTGTTTTTT
>14|.|TRBJ1-1|many|TRBV7-6
CASSLGGYNTEAFF
TGTGCCAGCAGCTTAGGGGGTTACAACACTGAAGCTTTCTTT
>11|.|TRBJ2-7|few|TRBV2
CASSGGSEQYF
TGTGCCAGCAGTGGAGGTTCCGAGCAGTACTTC
>13|.|TRBJ2-5|once|TRBV14
CASSRQYQETQYF
TGTGCCAGCAGCCGACAGTACCAAGAGACCCAGTACTTC
>16|.|TRBJ2-3|few|TRBV25-1
CASSVDLLGREDTQYF
TGTGCCAGCAGTGTTGACTTACTGGGGAGAGAAGATACGCAGTATTTT
>16|TRBD2|TRBJ2-1|few|TRBV7-9
CASRGREGHSYNEQFF
TGTGCCAGCAGAGGCCGGGAGGGCCACTCCTACAATGAGCAGTTCTTC
>15|.|TRBJ1-1|few|TRBV20-1
CSARVWPGMHTEAFF
TGCAGTGCTAGAGTATGGCCGGGTATGCACACTGAAGCTTTCTTT
>14|TRBD1|TRBJ2-1|few|TRBV2
CASHPGGSYNEQFF
TGTGCCAGCCATCCAGGGGGCTCCTACAATGAGCAGTTCTTC
>13|.|TRBJ1-2|.|TRBV7-9
CALWPRGSYGYTF
TGTGCCCTGTGGCCCAGGGGTTCCTATGGCTACACCTTC
>15|.|TRBJ2-3|once|TRBV27
CASSTPRDPGHTQYF
TGTGCCAGCAGTACCCCTCGGGATCCGGGCCATACGCAGTATTTT
>14|.|TRBJ1-4|.|TRBV7-9
CASGLGRANEKLFF
TGTGCCAGCGGCCTGGGTAGGGCCAATGAAAAACTGTTTTTT
>15|.|TRBJ2-4|few|TRBV7-9
CASSLAVGGVVIQYF
TGTGCCAGCAGCTTAGCGGTCGGGGGAGTAGTCATTCAGTACTTC
>21|.|TRBJ2-3|.|TRBV28
CASSLSFSVGGYTNPTDTQYF
TGTGCCAGCAGTTTGTCTTTTTCGGTGGGGGGCTACACCAATCCCACAGATACGCAGTATTTT
>16|.|TRBJ2-3|.|TRBV25-1
CASSASGIYSTDTQYF
TGTGCCAGCAGTGCTTCCGGGATCTACTCCACAGATACGCAGTATTTT
>16|TRBD2|TRBJ2-1|many|TRBV25-1
CASSPSGGTSDNEQFF
TGTGCCAGCAGCCCTAGCGGGGGGACGAGTGACAATGAGCAGTTCTTC
>14|TRBD1|TRBJ2-2|many|TRBV2
CATFGQGRTGELFF
TGTGCCACATTCGGACAGGGACGTACCGGGGAGCTGTTTTTT
>14|.|TRBJ1-1|few|TRBV5-4
CASRFLGGNTEAFF
TGTGCCAGCAGATTTCTTGGGGGAAACACTGAAGCTTTCTTT
>13|.|TRBJ1-5|many|TRBV7-2
CASSPWTDQPQHF
TGTGCCAGCAGCCCCTGGACCGATCAGCCCCAGCATTTT
>15|TRBD2|TRBJ2-1|few|TRBV20-1
CSARDTSGGPDEQFF
TGCAGTGCTAGGGATACTAGCGGGGGGCCCGATGAGCAGTTCTTC
>13|.|TRBJ1-1|many|TRBV7-9
CASRQGGNTEAFF
TGTGCCAGCAGACAGGGAGGAAACACTGAAGCTTTCTTT
>11|TRBD1|TRBJ1-2|many|TRBV12-3/TRBV12-4
CATLQGVGYTF
TGTGCAACTTTACAGGGGGTTGGCTACACCTTC
>17|.|TRBJ1-1|.|TRBV3-1
CASSAAGLGVVNTEAFF
TGTGCCAGCAGCGCGGCGGGACTGGGGGTCGTGAACACTGAAGCTTTCTTT
>17|TRBD2|TRBJ2-5|.|TRBV6-5
CASSLTSGGARQETQYF
TGTGCCAGCAGTTTGACTAGCGGGGGGGCGAGGCAAGAGACCCAGTACTTC
>16|.|TRBJ2-7|.|TRBV18
CASSPPGGPNSYEQYF
TGTGCCAGCTCACCACCGGGCGGACCCAATTCCTACGAGCAGTACTTC
>16|.|TRBJ2-5|many|TRBV7-6
CASSYYRELRQETQYF
TGTGCCAGCAGCTACTACAGGGAACTGCGTCAAGAGACCCAGTACTTC
>14|.|TRBJ2-7|few|TRBV7-9
CASSFPDISYEQYF
TGTGCCAGCAGCTTCCCGGACATCTCCTACGAGCAGTACTTC
>13|.|TRBJ1-5|few|TRBV7-6
CASSSFPNQPQHF
TGTGCCAGCAGCTCGTTTCCCAATCAGCCCCAGCATTTT
>13|TRBD1|TRBJ2-1|.|TRBV28
CASSPSQGVVQFF
TGTGCCAGCAGCCCCTCTCAGGGGGTGGTGCAGTTCTTC
>17|TRBD2|TRBJ2-3|few|TRBV4-3
CASSQARTSGGSDTQYF
TGCGCCAGCAGCCAGGCTCGGACTAGCGGGGGTTCAGATACGCAGTATTTT
>13|.|TRBJ2-1|.|TRBV27
CSAGTRYDNEQFF
TGTTCCGCCGGGACAAGATACGACAATGAGCAGTTCTTC
>16|TRBD1|TRBJ2-5|.|TRBV5-6
CASSVGTGGFYETQYF
TGTGCCAGCAGCGTCGGGACAGGGGGATTTTATGAGACCCAGTACTTC
>15|.|TRBJ2-7|many|TRBV12-5
CASGPDVQPSYEQYF
TGTGCTAGTGGTCCGGACGTCCAGCCATCCTACGAGCAGTACTTC
>13|.|TRBJ2-5|many|TRBV7-7
CASSPRLGETQYF
TGTGCTAGCAGCCCCCGACTAGGAGAGACCCAGTACTTC
>15|TRBD1|TRBJ1-1|.|TRBV7-9
CASRPSRGLDTEAFF
TGTGCCAGCAGACCCTCCAGGGGGCTGGACACTGAAGCTTTCTTT
>17|.|TRBJ1-1|medium-sized|TRBV7-2
CASSEITRRGVNTEAFF
TGTGCCAGCAGCGAAATCACTCGGAGGGGGGTGAACACTGAAGCTTTCTTT
>15|TRBD2|TRBJ2-3|.|TRBV20-1
CSVPDWRGVTDTQYF
TGCAGTGTCCCGGACTGGCGGGGGGTCACAGATACGCAGTATTTT
>13|.|TRBJ2-2|.|TRBV14
CASSQDADRELFF
TGTGCCAGCAGCCAAGACGCCGACCGGGAGCTGTTTTTT
>14|.|TRBJ2-7|many|TRBV7-9
CASSPAGKSYEQYF
TGTGCCAGCAGCCCGGCGGGGAAATCCTACGAGCAGTACTTC
>17|.|TRBJ2-3|many|TRBV7-9
CASSSERGLPPLDTQYF
TGTGCCAGCAGCTCCGAGAGGGGACTTCCGCCTCTGGATACGCAGTATTTT
>18|.|TRBJ1-3|few|TRBV9
CASSLRQADYLSGNTIYF
TGTGCCAGCAGCCTCCGACAGGCCGATTACCTCTCTGGAAACACCATATATTTT
>17|.|TRBJ2-5|many|TRBV7-6
CASSLGGLGTVEETQYF
TGTGCCAGCAGCTTAGGAGGCTTAGGAACAGTAGAGGAGACCCAGTACTTC
>17|TRBD2|TRBJ2-3|.|TRBV20-1
CSAKLAGGLLGTDTQYF
TGCAGTGCTAAATTAGCGGGGGGGCTTTTGGGGACAGATACGCAGTATTTT
>17|TRBD2|TRBJ2-5|.|TRBV4-1
CASSHGTSGGLQETQYF
TGCGCCAGCAGCCACGGGACTAGCGGGGGCCTCCAAGAGACCCAGTACTTC